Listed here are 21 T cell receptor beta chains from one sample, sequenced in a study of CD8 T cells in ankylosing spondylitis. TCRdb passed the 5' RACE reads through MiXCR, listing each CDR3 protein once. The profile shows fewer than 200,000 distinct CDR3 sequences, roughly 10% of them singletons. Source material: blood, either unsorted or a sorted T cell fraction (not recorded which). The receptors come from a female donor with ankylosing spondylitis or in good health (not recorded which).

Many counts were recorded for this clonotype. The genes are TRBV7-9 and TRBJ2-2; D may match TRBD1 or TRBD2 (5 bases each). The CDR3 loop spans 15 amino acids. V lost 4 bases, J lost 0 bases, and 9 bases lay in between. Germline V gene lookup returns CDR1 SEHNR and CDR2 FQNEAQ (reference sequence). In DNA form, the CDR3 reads TGTGCCAGCAGCTCGAGGGACGCGAACACCGGGGAGCTGTTTTTT. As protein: CASSSRDANTGELFF.

CDR3 sequence (DNA): TGCGCCAGCAGCCTAAGGGCTGACGGGTCTGGAAACACCATATATTTT. It specifies CASSLRADGSGNTIYF. This chain uses TRBV4-3 with TRBJ1-3; D unclear. Germline lookup yields CDR1 LGHNA and CDR2 YSLEER. V was cut by 4 bases and J by 1 base, with 14 bases left in between. This CDR3 has 16 residues.

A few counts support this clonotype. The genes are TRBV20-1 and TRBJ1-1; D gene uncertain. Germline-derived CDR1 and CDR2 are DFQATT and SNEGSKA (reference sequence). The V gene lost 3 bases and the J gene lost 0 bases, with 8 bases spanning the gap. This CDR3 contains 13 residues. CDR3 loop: CSARYRMNTEAFF. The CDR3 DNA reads TGCAGTGCTAGGTATCGGATGAACACTGAAGCTTTCTTT.

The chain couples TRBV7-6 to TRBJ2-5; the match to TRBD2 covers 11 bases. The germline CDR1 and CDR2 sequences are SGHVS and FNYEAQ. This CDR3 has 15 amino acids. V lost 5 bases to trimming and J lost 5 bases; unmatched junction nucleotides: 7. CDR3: CASSLTSGISETQYF. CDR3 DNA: TGTGCCAGCAGCCTGACTAGCGGGATCTCTGAGACCCAGTACTTC.

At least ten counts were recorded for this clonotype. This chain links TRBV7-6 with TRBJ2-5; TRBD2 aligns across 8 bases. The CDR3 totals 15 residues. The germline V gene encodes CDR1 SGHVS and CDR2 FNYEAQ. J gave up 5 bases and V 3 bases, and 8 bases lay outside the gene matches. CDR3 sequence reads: CASSFTGGPVETQYF. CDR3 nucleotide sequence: TGTGCCAGCAGCTTTACGGGAGGGCCGGTGGAGACCCAGTACTTC. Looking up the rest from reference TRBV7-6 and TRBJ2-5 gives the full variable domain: GAGVSQSPRYKVTKRGQDVALRCDPISGHVSLYWYRQALGQGPEFLTYFNYEAQQDKSGLPNDRFSAERPEGSISTLTIQRTEQRDSAMYRCASSFTGGPVETQYFGPGTRLLVL.

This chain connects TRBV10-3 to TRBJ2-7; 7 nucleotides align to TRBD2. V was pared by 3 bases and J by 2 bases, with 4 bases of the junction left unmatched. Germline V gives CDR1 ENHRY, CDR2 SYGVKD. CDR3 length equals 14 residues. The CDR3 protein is CAISDAGVAYEQYF. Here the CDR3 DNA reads TGTGCCATCAGTGACGCGGGAGTTGCCTACGAGCAGTACTTC.

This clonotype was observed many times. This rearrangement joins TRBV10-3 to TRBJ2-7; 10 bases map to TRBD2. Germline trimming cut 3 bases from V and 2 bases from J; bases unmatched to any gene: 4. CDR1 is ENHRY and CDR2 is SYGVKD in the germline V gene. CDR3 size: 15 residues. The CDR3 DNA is TGTGCCATCAGTGATTCCGGGACTAGCGCCTACGAGCAGTACTTC. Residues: CAISDSGTSAYEQYF.

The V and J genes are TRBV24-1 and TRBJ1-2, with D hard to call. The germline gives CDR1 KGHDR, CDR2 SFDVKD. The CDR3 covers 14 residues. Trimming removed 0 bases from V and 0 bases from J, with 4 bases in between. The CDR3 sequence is CATSDLAANYGYTF. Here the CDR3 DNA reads TGTGCCACCAGTGATTTGGCCGCTAACTATGGCTACACCTTC.

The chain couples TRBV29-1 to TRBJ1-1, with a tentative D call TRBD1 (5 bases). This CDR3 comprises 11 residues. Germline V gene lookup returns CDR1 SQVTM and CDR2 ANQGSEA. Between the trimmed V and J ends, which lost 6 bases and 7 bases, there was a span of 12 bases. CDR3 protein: CSVLWGDEAFF. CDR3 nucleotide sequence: TGCAGCGTACTATGGGGGGATGAAGCTTTCTTT.

The CDR3 loop reads CASSSGGVYNEQFF. CDR3 DNA: TGTGCCAGCAGCTCTGGGGGAGTCTACAATGAGCAGTTCTTC. The chain has TRBV7-3 and TRBJ2-1, with D perhaps given as TRBD1 or TRBD2 (5 bases each). CDR3 length: 14 amino acids. Germline V lookup: CDR1 SGHTA, CDR2 FQGTGA. V was shortened by 4 bases and J by 3 bases, with 10 bases between the two germline ends.

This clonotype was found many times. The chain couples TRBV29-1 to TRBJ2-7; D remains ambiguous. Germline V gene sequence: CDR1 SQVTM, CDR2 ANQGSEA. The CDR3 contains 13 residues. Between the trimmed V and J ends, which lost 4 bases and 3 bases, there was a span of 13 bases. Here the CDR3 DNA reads TGCAGCGTTGTGGTCCCATCCCACTACGAGCAGTACTTC. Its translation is CSVVVPSHYEQYF.

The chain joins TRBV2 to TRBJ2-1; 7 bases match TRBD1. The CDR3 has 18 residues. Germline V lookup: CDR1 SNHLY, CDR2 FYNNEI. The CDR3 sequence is CTFSPWGEQGGLYNEQFF. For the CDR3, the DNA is TGTACCTTCAGCCCCTGGGGCGAGCAAGGGGGCCTCTACAATGAGCAGTTCTTC.

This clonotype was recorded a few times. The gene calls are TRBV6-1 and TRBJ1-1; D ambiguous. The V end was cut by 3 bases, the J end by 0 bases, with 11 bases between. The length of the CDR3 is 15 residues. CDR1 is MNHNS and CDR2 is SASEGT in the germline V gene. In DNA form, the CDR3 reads TGTGCCAGCAGTGAGGTGGTCGGGCTGAACACTGAAGCTTTCTTT. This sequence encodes CASSEVVGLNTEAFF.

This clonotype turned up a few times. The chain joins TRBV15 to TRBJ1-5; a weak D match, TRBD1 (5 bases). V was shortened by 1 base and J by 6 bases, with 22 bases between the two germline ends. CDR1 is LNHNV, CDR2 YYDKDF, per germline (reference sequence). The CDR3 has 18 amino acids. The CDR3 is CATSRVTLTQGVGQPQHF. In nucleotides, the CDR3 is TGTGCCACCAGCAGAGTCACCCTTACTCAGGGAGTGGGTCAGCCCCAGCATTTT.

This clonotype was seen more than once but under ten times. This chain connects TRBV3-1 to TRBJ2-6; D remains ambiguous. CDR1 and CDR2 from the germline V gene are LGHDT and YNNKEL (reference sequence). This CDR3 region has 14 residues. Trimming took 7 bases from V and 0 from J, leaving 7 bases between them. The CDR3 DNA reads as TGTGCCAGCAAGCACACCTCTGGGGCCAACGTCCTGACTTTC. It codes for CASKHTSGANVLTF.

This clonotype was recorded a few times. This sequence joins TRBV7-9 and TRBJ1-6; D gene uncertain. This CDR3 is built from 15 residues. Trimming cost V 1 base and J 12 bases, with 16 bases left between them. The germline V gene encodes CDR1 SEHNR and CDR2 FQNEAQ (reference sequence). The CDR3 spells CASSLGGTGSGPLHF. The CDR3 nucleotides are TGTGCCAGCAGCTTAGGAGGAACTGGGTCGGGACCCCTCCACTTT.

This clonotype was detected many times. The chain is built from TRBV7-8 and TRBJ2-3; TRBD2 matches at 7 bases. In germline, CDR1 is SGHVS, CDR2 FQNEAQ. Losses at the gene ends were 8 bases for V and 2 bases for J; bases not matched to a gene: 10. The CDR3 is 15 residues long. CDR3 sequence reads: CASSLAGGYTDTQYF. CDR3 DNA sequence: TGTGCCAGCTCTCTCGCCGGGGGGTACACAGATACGCAGTATTTT.

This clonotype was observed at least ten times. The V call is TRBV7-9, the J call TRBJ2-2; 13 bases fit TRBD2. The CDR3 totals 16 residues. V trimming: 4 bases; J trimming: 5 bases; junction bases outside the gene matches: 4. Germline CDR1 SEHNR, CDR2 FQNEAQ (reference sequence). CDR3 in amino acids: CASSSRTSGRTGELFF. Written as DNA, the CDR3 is TGTGCCAGCAGCTCGAGGACTAGCGGGAGAACCGGGGAGCTGTTTTTT.

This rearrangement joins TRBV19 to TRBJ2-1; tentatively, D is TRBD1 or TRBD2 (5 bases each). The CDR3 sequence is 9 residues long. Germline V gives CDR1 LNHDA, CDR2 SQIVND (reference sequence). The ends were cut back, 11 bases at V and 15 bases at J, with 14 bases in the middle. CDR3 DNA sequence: TGTGCCGTCCGGGACCGAGGGTTCTTC. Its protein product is CAVRDRGFF. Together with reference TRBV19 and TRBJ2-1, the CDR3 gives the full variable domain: DGGITQSPKYLFRKEGQNVTLSCEQNLNHDAMYWYRQDPGQGLRLIYYSQIVNDFQKGDIAEGYSVSREKKESFPLTVTSAQKNPTAFYLCAVRDRGFFGPGTRLTVL.

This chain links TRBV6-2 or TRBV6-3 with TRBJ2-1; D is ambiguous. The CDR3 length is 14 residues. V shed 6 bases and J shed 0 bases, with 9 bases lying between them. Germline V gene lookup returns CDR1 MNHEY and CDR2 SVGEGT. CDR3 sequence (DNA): TGTGCCAGCAGGGACGTTGACTCCTACAATGAGCAGTTCTTC. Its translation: CASRDVDSYNEQFF.

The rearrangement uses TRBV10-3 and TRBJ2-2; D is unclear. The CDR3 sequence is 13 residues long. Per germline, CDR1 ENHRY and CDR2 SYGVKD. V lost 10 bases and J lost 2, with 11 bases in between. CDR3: CATCDPNTGELFF. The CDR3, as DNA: TGTGCCACCTGCGATCCTAACACCGGGGAGCTGTTTTTT.